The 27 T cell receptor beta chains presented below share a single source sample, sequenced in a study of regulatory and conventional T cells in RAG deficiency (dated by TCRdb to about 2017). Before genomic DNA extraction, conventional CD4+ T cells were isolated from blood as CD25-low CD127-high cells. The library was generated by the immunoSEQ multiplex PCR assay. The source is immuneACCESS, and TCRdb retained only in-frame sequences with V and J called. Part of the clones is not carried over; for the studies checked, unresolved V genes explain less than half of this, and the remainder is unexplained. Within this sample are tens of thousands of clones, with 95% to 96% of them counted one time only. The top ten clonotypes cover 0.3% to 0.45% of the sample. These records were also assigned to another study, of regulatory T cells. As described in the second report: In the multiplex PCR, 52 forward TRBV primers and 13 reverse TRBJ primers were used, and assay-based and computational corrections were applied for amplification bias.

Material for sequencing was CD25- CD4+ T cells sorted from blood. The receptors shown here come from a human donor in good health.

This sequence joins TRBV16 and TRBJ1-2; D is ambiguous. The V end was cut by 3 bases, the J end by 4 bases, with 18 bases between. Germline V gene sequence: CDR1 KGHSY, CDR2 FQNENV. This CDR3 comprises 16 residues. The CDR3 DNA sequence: TGTGCCAGCAGCCACGGAGGAGAAACAACCACCTATGGCTACACCTTC. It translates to CASSHGGETTTYGYTF. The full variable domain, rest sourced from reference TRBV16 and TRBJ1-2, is GEEVAQTPKHLVRGEGQKAKLYCAPIKGHSYVFWYQQVLKNEFKFLISFQNENVFDETGMPKERFSAKCLPNSPCSLEIQATKLEDSAVYFCASSHGGETTTYGYTFGSGTRLTVV.

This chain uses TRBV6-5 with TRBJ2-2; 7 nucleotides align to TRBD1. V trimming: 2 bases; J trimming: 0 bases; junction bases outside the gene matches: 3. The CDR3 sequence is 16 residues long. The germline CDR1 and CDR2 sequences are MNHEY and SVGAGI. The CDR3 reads CASSYTQGANTGELFF. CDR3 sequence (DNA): TGTGCCAGCAGTTACACGCAGGGGGCGAACACCGGGGAGCTGTTTTTT.

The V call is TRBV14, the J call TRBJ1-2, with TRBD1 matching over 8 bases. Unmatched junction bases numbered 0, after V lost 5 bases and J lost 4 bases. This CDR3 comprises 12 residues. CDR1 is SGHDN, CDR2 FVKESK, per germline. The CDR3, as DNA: TGTGCCAGCAGCGACAGGGGCTATGGCTACACCTTC. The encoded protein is CASSDRGYGYTF.

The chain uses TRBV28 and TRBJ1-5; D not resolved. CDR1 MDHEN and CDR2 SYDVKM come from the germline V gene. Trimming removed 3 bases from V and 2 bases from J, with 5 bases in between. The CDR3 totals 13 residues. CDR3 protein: CASSLVGNQPQHF. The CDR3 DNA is TGTGCCAGCAGTTTGGTAGGCAATCAGCCCCAGCATTTT. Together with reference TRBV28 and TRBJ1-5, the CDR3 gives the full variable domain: DVKVTQSSRYLVKRTGEKVFLECVQDMDHENMFWYRQDPGLGLRLIYFSYDVKMKEKGDIPEGYSVSREKKERFSLILESASTNQTSMYLCASSLVGNQPQHFGDGTRLSIL.

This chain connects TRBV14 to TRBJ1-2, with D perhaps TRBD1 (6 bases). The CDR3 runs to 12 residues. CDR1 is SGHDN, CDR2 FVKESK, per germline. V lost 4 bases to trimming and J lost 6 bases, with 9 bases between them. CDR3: CASSPTGNGYTF. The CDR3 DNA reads TGTGCCAGCAGCCCAACAGGGAATGGCTACACCTTC.

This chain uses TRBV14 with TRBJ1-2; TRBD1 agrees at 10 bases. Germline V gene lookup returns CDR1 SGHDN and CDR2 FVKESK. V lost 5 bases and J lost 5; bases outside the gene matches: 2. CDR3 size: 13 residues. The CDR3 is CASSEDRGYGYTF. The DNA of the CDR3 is TGTGCCAGCAGCGAGGACAGGGGGTATGGCTACACCTTC. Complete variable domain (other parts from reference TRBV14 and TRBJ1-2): EAGVTQFPSHSVIEKGQTVTLRCDPISGHDNLYWYRRVMGKEIKFLLHFVKESKQDESGMPNNRFLAERTGGTYSTLKVQPAELEDSGVYFCASSEDRGYGYTFGSGTRLTVV.

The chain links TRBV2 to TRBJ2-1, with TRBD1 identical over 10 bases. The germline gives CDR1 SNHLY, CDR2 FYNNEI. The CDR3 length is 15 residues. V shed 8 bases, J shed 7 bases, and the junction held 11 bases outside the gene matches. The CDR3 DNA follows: TGTGCCAGCGCTCCGGACAGGGGGAAATGGAATGAGCAGTTCTTC. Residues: CASAPDRGKWNEQFF. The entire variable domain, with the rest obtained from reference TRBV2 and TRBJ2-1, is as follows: EPEVTQTPSHQVTQMGQEVILRCVPISNHLYFYWYRQILGQKVEFLVSFYNNEISEKSEIFDDQFSVERPDGSNFTLKIRSTKLEDSAMYFCASAPDRGKWNEQFFGPGTRLTVL.

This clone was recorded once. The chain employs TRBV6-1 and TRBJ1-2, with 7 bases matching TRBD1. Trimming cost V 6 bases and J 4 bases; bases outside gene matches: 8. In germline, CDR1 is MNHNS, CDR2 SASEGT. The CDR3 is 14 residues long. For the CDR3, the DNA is TGTGCCAGCAGCCCACAGGGGTGGTCCTATGGCTACACCTTC. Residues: CASSPQGWSYGYTF.

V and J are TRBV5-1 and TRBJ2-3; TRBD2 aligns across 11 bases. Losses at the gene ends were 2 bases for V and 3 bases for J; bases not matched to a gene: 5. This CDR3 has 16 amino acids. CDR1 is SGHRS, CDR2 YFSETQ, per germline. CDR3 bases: TGCGCCAGCAGCTTATATAGCGGGGGGGCAACAGATACGCAGTATTTT. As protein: CASSLYSGGATDTQYF.

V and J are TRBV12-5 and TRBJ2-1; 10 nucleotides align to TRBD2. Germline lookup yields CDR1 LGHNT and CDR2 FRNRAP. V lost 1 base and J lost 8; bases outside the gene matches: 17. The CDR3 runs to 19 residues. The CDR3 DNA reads TGTGCTAGTGGTTTGGCTCCTTTAGCGGGAGGCCCTCTATGGGATGAGCAGTTCTTC. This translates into CASGLAPLAGGPLWDEQFF.

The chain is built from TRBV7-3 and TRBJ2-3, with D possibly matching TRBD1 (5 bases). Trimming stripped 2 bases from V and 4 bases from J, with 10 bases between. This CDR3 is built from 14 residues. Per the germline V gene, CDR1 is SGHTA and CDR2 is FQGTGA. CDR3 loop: CASSLEAGPDTQYF. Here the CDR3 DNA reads TGTGCCAGCAGCTTAGAGGCAGGGCCAGATACGCAGTATTTT.

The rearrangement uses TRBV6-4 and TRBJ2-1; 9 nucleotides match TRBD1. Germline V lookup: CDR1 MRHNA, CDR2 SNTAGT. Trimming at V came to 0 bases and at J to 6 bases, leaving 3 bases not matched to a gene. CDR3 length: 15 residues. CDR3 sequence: CASSDSRTGVNEQFF. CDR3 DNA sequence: TGTGCCAGCAGTGACTCTAGGACAGGGGTCAATGAGCAGTTCTTC.

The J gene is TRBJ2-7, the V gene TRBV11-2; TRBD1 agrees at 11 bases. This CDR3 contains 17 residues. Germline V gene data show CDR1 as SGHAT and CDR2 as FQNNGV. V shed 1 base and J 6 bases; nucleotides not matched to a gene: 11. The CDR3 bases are TGTGCCAGCAGCTTAGGGCCGAGGGACAGGGGGTTGAGCGAGCAGTACTTC. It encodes CASSLGPRDRGLSEQYF.

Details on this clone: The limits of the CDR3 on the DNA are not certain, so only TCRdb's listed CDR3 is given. The CDR3 loop reads CASSFGQGAPVPKYF. The gene calls are TRBV11-2 and TRBJ2-7; TRBD1 was called by the table and not checked on the DNA. Germline CDR1 SGHAT, CDR2 FQNNGV. The CDR3 totals 15 residues, both ends included.

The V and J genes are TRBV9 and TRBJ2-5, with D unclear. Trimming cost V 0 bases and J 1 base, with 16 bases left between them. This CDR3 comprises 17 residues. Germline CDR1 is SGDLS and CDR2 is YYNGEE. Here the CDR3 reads CASSVEAPLRGQETQYF. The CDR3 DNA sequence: TGTGCCAGCAGCGTAGAAGCCCCTCTTCGTGGCCAAGAGACCCAGTACTTC.

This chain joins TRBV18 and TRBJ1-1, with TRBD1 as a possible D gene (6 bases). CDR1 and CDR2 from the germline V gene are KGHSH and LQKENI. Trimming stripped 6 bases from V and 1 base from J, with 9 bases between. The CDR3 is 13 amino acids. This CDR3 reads CASSSGANTEAFF. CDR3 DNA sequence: TGTGCCAGCTCTTCAGGGGCGAACACTGAAGCTTTCTTT.

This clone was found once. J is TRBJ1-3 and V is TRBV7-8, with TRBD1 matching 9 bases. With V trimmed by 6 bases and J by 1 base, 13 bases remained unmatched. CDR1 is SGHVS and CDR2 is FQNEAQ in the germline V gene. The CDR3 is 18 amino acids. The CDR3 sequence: CASRSYRGPGASGNTIYF. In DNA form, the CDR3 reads TGTGCCAGCAGGAGTTACAGGGGGCCCGGGGCGTCTGGAAACACCATATATTTT.

The CDR3 reads CASSLRVQETQYF. The CDR3 region has the DNA TGTGCCAGCAGCCTCAGGGTCCAAGAGACCCAGTACTTC. The chain carries TRBV7-2 and TRBJ2-5; D might be TRBD1 (5 bases). Trimming cost V 5 bases and J 1 base, with 8 bases left between them. The CDR3 is 13 residues long. Germline assignment: CDR1 SGHTA and CDR2 FQGNSA.

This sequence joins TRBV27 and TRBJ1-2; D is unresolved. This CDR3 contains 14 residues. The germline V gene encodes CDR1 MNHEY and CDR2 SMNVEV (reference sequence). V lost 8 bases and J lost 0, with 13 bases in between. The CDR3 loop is CASRGQATNYGYTF. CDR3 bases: TGTGCCAGCCGTGGGCAGGCTACTAACTATGGCTACACCTTC.

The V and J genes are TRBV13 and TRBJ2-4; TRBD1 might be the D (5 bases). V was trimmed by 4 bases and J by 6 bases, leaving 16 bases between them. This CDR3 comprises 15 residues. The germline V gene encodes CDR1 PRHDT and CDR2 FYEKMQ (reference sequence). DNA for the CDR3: TGTGCCAGCAGCTCGGGCCGCGAAAGGGGAAACATTCAGTACTTC. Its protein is CASSSGRERGNIQYF. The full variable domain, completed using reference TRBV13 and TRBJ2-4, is AAGVIQSPRHLIKEKRETATLKCYPIPRHDTVYWYQQGPGQDPQFLISFYEKMQSDKGSIPDRFSAQQFSDYHSELNMSSLELGDSALYFCASSSGRERGNIQYFGAGTRLSVL.

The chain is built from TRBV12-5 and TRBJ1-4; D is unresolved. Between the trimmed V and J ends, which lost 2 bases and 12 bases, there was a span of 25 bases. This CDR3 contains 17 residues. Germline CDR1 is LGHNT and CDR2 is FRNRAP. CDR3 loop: CASGLNIGSVPGKELFF. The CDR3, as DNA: TGTGCTAGTGGTTTGAATATCGGGTCCGTGCCCGGGAAAGAACTGTTTTTT.

CDR3 amino acids: CASSLGAGATAKNIQYF. CDR3 sequence (DNA): TGCGCCAGCAGCTTGGGGGCGGGGGCAACAGCCAAAAACATTCAGTACTTC. The chain is built from TRBV5-1 and TRBJ2-4, with a tentative D call TRBD2 (7 bases). This CDR3 region has 17 residues. With 0 bases removed from V and 0 bases from J, the gap between germline ends came to 13 bases. Germline CDR1 is SGHRS and CDR2 is YFSETQ.

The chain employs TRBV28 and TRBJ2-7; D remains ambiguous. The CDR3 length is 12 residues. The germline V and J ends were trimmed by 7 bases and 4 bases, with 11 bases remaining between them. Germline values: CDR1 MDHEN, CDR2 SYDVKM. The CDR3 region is CASTSLGYEQYF. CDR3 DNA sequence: TGTGCCAGCACAAGTCTCGGGTACGAGCAGTACTTC.

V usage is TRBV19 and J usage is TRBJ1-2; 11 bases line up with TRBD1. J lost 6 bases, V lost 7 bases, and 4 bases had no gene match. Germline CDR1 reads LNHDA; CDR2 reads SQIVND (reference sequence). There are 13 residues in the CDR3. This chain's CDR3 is CASKDRGRDGYTF. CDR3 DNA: TGTGCCAGTAAGGACAGGGGGCGGGATGGCTACACCTTC.

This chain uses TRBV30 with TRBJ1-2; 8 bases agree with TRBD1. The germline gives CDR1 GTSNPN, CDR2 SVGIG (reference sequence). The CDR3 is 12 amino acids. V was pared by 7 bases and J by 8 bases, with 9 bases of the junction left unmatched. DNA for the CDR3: TGTGCCTCAGACAGGGGCGCCGTGGGCTACACCTTC. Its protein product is CASDRGAVGYTF.

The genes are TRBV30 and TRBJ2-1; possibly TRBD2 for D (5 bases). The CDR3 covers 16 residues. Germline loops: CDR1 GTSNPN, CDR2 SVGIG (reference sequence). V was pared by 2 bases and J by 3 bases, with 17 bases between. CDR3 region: CAWSKEVEPFYNEQFF. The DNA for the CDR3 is TGTGCCTGGAGTAAGGAGGTGGAGCCTTTCTACAATGAGCAGTTCTTC.

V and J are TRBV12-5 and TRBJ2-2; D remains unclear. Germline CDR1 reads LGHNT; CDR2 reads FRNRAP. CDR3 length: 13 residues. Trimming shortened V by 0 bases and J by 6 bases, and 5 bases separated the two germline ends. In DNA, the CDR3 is TGTGCTAGTGGTTTGGTAGAGGCCGGGGAGCTGTTTTTT. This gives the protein CASGLVEAGELFF.